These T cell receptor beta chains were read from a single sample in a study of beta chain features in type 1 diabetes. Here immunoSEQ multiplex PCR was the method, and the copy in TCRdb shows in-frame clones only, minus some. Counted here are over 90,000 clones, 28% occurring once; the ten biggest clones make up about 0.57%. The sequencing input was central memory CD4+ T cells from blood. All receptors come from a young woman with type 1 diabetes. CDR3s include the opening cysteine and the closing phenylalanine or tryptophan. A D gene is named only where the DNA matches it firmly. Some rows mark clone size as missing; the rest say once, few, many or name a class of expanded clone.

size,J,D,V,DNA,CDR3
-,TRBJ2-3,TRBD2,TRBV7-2,TGTGCCAGCAGCTTTCTCGGACTAGCTAGCACAGATACGCAGTATTTT,CASSFLGLASTDTQYF
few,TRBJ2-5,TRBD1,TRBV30,TGTGCCTGGCGATCTAAAGGGACAGCCACTCAAGAGACCCAGTACTTC,CAWRSKGTATQETQYF
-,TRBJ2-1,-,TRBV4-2,TGTGCCAGCAGCCAAGATCTTCAGGGGCGCGAGCAGTTCTTC,CASSQDLQGREQFF
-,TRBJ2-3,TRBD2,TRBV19,TGTGCCAGTATTAGGACTAGCGGAGTCACAGATACGCAGTATTTT,CASIRTSGVTDTQYF
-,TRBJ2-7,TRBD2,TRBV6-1,TGTGCCAGCAGTAAGTTAGCGGGAGATTCCTACGAGCAGTACTTC,CASSKLAGDSYEQYF
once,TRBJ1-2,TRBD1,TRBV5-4,TGTGCCAGCAGCTTGTCGAAGGGGGCGGAGGGCTACACCTTC,CASSLSKGAEGYTF
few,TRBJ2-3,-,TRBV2,TGTGCCAGCCGGGTACAGGGAACCACAGATACGCAGTATTTT,CASRVQGTTDTQYF
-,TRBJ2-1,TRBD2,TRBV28,TGTGCCAGCAGTCCCAATGTAGCGGGAGGTACGGGCAATGAGCAGTTCTTC,CASSPNVAGGTGNEQFF
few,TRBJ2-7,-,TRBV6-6,TGTGCCAGCAGTTACTCGGCCGACAGACACTCCTACGAGCAGTACTTC,CASSYSADRHSYEQYF
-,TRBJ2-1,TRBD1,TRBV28,TGTGCCAGCACCACAGGGGCGGCCTACAATGAGCAGTTCTTC,CASTTGAAYNEQFF
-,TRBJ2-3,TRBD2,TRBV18,TGTGCCAGCTCACCGGGACTAGCGGGAGGGCCCGACCCAGATACGCAGTATTTT,CASSPGLAGGPDPDTQYF
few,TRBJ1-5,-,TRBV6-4,TGTGCCAGCACCTACCCCAGGGGCTGCCAGCCCCAGCATTTT,CASTYPRGCQPQHF
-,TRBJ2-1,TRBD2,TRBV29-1,TGCAGCGCTGCCCTTACTAGCGGGAGGGATCCCTACAATGAGCAGTTCTTC,CSAALTSGRDPYNEQFF
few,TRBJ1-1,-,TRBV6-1,TGTGCCAGCAGCCGTGAAGGGGAGAACACTGAAGCTTTCTTT,CASSREGENTEAFF
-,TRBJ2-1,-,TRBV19,TGTGCCTGTGGACAGCCCGAGGCTTACCGCGATGAGCAGTTCTTC,CACGQPEAYRDEQFF
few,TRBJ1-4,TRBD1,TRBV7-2,TGTGCCAGCAGCCTCGACAGGGTTGGCGAAAAACTGTTTTTT,CASSLDRVGEKLFF
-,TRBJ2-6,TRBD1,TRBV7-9,TGTGCCAGCAGCGACTCCCCGGGACAGGGCCTATCTGGGGCCAACGTCCTGACTTTC,CASSDSPGQGLSGANVLTF
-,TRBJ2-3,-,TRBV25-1,TGTGCCAGCAGCAAAGCGGGCACAGATACGCAGTATTTT,CASSKAGTDTQYF
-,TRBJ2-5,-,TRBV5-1,TGCGCCAGCAGCTTGGCCGGGGGGACAGGCGAGACCCAGTACTTC,CASSLAGGTGETQYF
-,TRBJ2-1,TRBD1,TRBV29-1,TGCAGCGTTGAAGGCCGGACAGGGATCAATGAGCAGTTCTTC,CSVEGRTGINEQFF
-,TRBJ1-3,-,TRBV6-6,TGTGCCAGCAGTTACCCTACGGACACTGGAAACACCATATATTTT,CASSYPTDTGNTIYF
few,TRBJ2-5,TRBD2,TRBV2,TGTGCCAGCACCTCTGGAGGACTAGCGGGAAACGCTTACTTC,CASTSGGLAGNAYF
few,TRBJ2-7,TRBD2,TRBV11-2,TGTGCCAGCAGCTTAGATCGACTAGCGGGAGCCCACGAGCAGTACTTC,CASSLDRLAGAHEQYF
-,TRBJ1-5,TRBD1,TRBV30,TGTGCCACAGGACAGGGCACCAATCAGCCCCAGCATTTT,CATGQGTNQPQHF
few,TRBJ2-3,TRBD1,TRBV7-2,TGTGCCAGCAGCCAACAGGGGATAGATACGCAGTATTTT,CASSQQGIDTQYF
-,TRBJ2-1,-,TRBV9,TGTGCCAGCAGCGTAGAAGGGGGGAGGGCCCATGAGCAGTTCTTC,CASSVEGGRAHEQFF
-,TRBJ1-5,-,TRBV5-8,TGTGCCAGCAGCGACCAGGGTGGAGATCAGCCCCAGCATTTT,CASSDQGGDQPQHF
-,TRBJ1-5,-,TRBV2,TGTGCCAGCAACCTCGGAGGGTTCCGGGTCAATCAGCCCCAGCATTTT,CASNLGGFRVNQPQHF
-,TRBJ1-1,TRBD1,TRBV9,TGTGCCAGCAGCCTGGAGGGACAGCTGAACACTGAAGCTTTCTTT,CASSLEGQLNTEAFF
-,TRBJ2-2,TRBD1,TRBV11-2,TGTGCCAGCAGCTTAGGGGACAGGCGTTCGGGGGAGCTGTTTTTT,CASSLGDRRSGELFF
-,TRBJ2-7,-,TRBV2,TGTGCCAGCAGTGAAGCGGGGAAGGGCGACTACGAGCAGTACTTC,CASSEAGKGDYEQYF
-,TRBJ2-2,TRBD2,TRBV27,TGTGCCAGCAGTAGGACTAGCGGTAACACCGGGGAGCTGTTTTTT,CASSRTSGNTGELFF
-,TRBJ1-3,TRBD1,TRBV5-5,TGTGCCAGCAGCTCCCAGGGGGCTGGCAGGTCCTCTGGAAACACCATATATTTT,CASSSQGAGRSSGNTIYF
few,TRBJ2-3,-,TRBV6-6,TGTGCCAGCGAGAGACAGGGCACAGATACGCAGTATTTT,CASERQGTDTQYF
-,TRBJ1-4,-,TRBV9,TGTGCCAGCAGCGTCTTGGGGGCGAATTTAAGGGTGAATGAAAAACTGTTTTTT,CASSVLGANLRVNEKLFF
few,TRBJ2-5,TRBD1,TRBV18,TGTGCCAGCTCACCGCGACCGGGACAGGGGACCGAGACCCAGTACTTC,CASSPRPGQGTETQYF
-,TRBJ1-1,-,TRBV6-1,TGTGCCAGCAGTGAATTCGACGTCAGGGCTTTCTTT,CASSEFDVRAFF
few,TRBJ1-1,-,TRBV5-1,TGCGCCAGCAGCCCGTCACAAAGGAACACTGAAGCTTTCTTT,CASSPSQRNTEAFF
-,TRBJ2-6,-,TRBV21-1,TGTGCCAGCAGCAAAGATTTCACTAGCGGGTTTGGTGGGGCCAACGTCCTGACTTTC,CASSKDFTSGFGGANVLTF
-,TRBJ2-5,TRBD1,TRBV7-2,TGTGCCAGCAGCCCACAGGGGGCGGACGAGACCCAGTACTTC,CASSPQGADETQYF
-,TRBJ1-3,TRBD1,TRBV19,TGTGCCAGTAGTACCCTCCGGGACAGTGGAAACACCATATATTTT,CASSTLRDSGNTIYF
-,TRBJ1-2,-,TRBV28,TGTGCCAGCAGTTTCTTCACGGGATCCTATGGCTACACCTTC,CASSFFTGSYGYTF
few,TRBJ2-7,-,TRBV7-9,TGTGCCAGCAGCTTGGACAGATTTCCCTACGAGCAGTACTTC,CASSLDRFPYEQYF
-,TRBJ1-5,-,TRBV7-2,TGTGCCAGCAGCCCCGGGGGGGCAGGGCGAGGCAATCAGCCCCAGCATTTT,CASSPGGAGRGNQPQHF
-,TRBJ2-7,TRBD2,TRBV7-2,TGTGCCAGCAGCATACTAAGCGGGAGCGTTATATACGAGCAGTACTTC,CASSILSGSVIYEQYF
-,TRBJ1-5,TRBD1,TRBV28,TGTGCCAGCAGTAAGGGACAGGGACGGCAACGGCCCCAGCATTTT,CASSKGQGRQRPQHF
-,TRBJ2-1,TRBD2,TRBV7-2,TGTGCCAGCAGCTTAGGGGCGGGAGTAACCTACAATGAGCAGTTCTTC,CASSLGAGVTYNEQFF
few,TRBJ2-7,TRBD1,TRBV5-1,TGCGCCAGCAGCTCCGGGACAGGGATGTACGAGCAGTACTTC,CASSSGTGMYEQYF
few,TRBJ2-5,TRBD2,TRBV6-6,TGTGCCAGCAGTTACAGCGGGATAGGGGAAGAGACCCAGTACTTC,CASSYSGIGEETQYF
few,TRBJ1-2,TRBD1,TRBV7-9,TGTGCCAGCAGCCTGGACAGGGGGGCGTATGGCTACACCTTC,CASSLDRGAYGYTF
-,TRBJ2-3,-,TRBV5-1,TGCGCCAGCAGCTTGGGACAGAACACAGATACGCAGTATTTT,CASSLGQNTDTQYF
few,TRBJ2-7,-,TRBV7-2,TGTGCCAGCAGCTTAGCGGGAGGGGGGTACGAGCAGTACTTC,CASSLAGGGYEQYF
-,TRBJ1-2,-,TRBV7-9,TGTGCCAGCAGCCCTAACGGGGTAAAAGGGGGCTACACCTTC,CASSPNGVKGGYTF